Each of the 17 T cell receptor beta chains below was sequenced from the same sample in a study of blood T cell repertoires in COVID-19. Clones were sequenced by immunoSEQ multiplex PCR, and TCRdb holds only the in-frame ones, with some missing. Of about 250,000 clones detected, approximately 90% appear once; the ten largest clones hold 3%. The material sequenced was peripheral blood. Source of these receptors: a man aged 18 to 29 with active or convalescent COVID-19.

The chain couples TRBV2 to TRBJ1-1; TRBD1 matches at 7 bases. With V trimmed by 4 bases and J by 1 base, 9 bases remained unmatched. This CDR3 is built from 16 residues. Germline CDR1 and CDR2: SNHLY and FYNNEI. The CDR3 reads CASSVTGTGANTEAFF. CDR3 nucleotides: TGTGCCAGCAGTGTCACCGGTACAGGGGCGAACACTGAAGCTTTCTTT.

The V and J genes are TRBV13 and TRBJ1-2; D ambiguous. Trimming left V 6 bases short and J 1 base short, with 12 bases between. The CDR3 sequence is 14 residues long. Germline-derived CDR1 and CDR2 are PRHDT and FYEKMQ (reference sequence). CDR3 protein: CASRTGRSNYGYTF. The CDR3 bases are TGTGCCAGCAGGACCGGTAGGAGTAACTATGGCTACACCTTC.

V and J are TRBV30 and TRBJ1-5; tentatively, D is TRBD1 (5 bases). CDR3 length: 14 amino acids. Germline CDR1 GTSNPN, CDR2 SVGIG (reference sequence). Trimming removed 5 bases from V and 2 bases from J, with 13 bases in between. In DNA form, the CDR3 reads TGTGCCTGGCGAACAGCACAGGGCAATCAGCCCCAGCATTTT. Translating gives CAWRTAQGNQPQHF. Full variable domain (missing parts from reference TRBV30 and TRBJ1-5): SQTIHQWPATLVQPVGSPLSLECTVEGTSNPNLYWYRQAAGRGLQLLFYSVGIGQISSEVPQNLSASRPQDRQFILSSKKLLLSDSGFYLCAWRTAQGNQPQHFGDGTRLSIL.

The chain combines TRBV6-5 with TRBJ1-1; 7 positions match TRBD1. Germline V gives CDR1 MNHEY, CDR2 SVGAGI. This CDR3 spans 14 amino acids. Unmatched junction bases numbered 12, after V lost 8 bases and J lost 6 bases. CDR3 amino acids: CASSRQGGASEAFF. The DNA of the CDR3 is TGTGCCAGCTCCCGACAAGGGGGCGCGTCTGAAGCTTTCTTT.

The rearrangement links TRBV6-2 or TRBV6-3 to TRBJ2-5; 10 nucleotides agree with TRBD2. This CDR3 is built from 15 residues. Germline CDR1 reads MNHEY; CDR2 reads SVGEGT. V shed 4 bases and J 5 bases; nucleotides not matched to a gene: 7. The CDR3 DNA follows: TGTGCCAGCAGTTTACCAAGCGGGGGGGCGGAGACCCAGTACTTC. Translated: CASSLPSGGAETQYF.

V gene TRBV5-1 combines with J gene TRBJ1-2, with 10 nucleotides matching TRBD1. In germline, CDR1 is SGHRS, CDR2 YFSETQ. The CDR3 is made up of 15 amino acids. Unmatched junction bases numbered 11, after V lost 4 bases and J lost 8 bases. The CDR3 DNA follows: TGCGCCAGCAGCCCAGGGGACAGGGGTACCGACGGCTACACCTTC. Amino acid sequence: CASSPGDRGTDGYTF.

The J gene is TRBJ2-2, the V gene TRBV5-1, with D perhaps matching TRBD2 (5 bases). V shed 4 bases and J shed 4 bases, with 8 bases lying between them. Germline assignment: CDR1 SGHRS and CDR2 YFSETQ. CDR3 length: 13 amino acids. CDR3 amino acids: CASSRTSTGELFF. The CDR3 region has the DNA TGCGCCAGCAGCCGTACTAGCACCGGGGAGCTGTTTTTT.

The chain employs TRBV7-2 and TRBJ2-3; 15 bases fit TRBD2. After removal of 4 bases from V and 7 bases from J, the junction contained 9 bases not matched to a gene. The CDR3 is 17 residues long. Germline V gene lookup returns CDR1 SGHTA and CDR2 FQGNSA. The CDR3 protein is CASSSGLAGGAPNTQYF. CDR3 bases: TGTGCCAGCAGCTCCGGACTAGCGGGGGGGGCTCCGAATACGCAGTATTTT.

The V gene is TRBV9, the J gene TRBJ2-4, with 9 bases fitting TRBD2. The CDR3 consists of 14 residues. CDR1 is SGDLS, CDR2 YYNGEE, per germline. V lost 4 bases to trimming and J lost 8 bases; unmatched junction nucleotides: 7. CDR3 protein: CASSFSGRADIQYF. The CDR3 region has the DNA TGTGCCAGCAGCTTTAGCGGGAGAGCCGACATTCAGTACTTC.

This chain joins TRBV18 and TRBJ1-3; D is unresolved. V was clipped by 3 bases and J by 0 bases, with 12 bases between them. This CDR3 region has 16 residues. Per germline, CDR1 KGHSH and CDR2 LQKENI. The CDR3 DNA sequence: TGTGCCAGCTCACCGGGCATCAGTTACTCTGGAAACACCATATATTTT. Protein product: CASSPGISYSGNTIYF.

The chain is built from TRBV6-6 and TRBJ2-2; D might be TRBD1 (5 bases). Germline lookup yields CDR1 MNHNY and CDR2 SVGAGI (reference sequence). V was shortened by 6 bases and J by 5 bases, with 13 bases between the two germline ends. There are 14 residues in the CDR3. Here the CDR3 reads CASRGRTLTGELFF. The CDR3 region has the DNA TGTGCCAGCAGGGGGCGGACACTAACCGGGGAGCTGTTTTTT.

The rearrangement joins TRBV5-6 to TRBJ1-2, with a possible D match to TRBD1 (5 bases). CDR1 is SGHDT, CDR2 YYEEEE, per germline. The CDR3 extends over 15 amino acids. V was clipped by 0 bases and J by 2 bases, with 11 bases between them. CDR3 amino acids: CASSLVWEGNYGYTF. CDR3 coding DNA: TGTGCCAGCAGCTTGGTTTGGGAGGGGAACTATGGCTACACCTTC.

The chain couples TRBV28 to TRBJ2-3, with 9 bases identical to TRBD2. With V trimmed by 5 bases and J by 2 bases, 2 bases remained unmatched. Per germline, CDR1 MDHEN and CDR2 SYDVKM. The CDR3 totals 14 residues. The CDR3 DNA reads TGTGCCAGCAGTCTAGCGGGATACACAGATACGCAGTATTTT. Translated, it gives CASSLAGYTDTQYF.

The V call is TRBV19, the J call TRBJ1-1; 8 bases are a match to TRBD1. Germline CDR1 reads LNHDA; CDR2 reads SQIVND (reference sequence). This CDR3 is 13 amino acids long. V shed 9 bases, J shed 6 bases, and the junction held 9 bases outside the gene matches. The CDR3: CASSQGADAEAFF. As DNA, the CDR3 is TGTGCCAGCTCCCAGGGGGCGGACGCTGAAGCTTTCTTT.

The rearrangement links TRBV5-6 to TRBJ1-2, with 10 nucleotides matching TRBD1. V shed 2 bases, J shed 2 bases, and the junction held 6 bases outside the gene matches. The CDR3 loop spans 16 amino acids. Per the germline V gene, CDR1 is SGHDT and CDR2 is YYEEEE. CDR3 loop: CASSLFSTGGNYGYTF. As DNA, the CDR3 is TGTGCCAGCAGCTTATTCTCGACAGGGGGCAACTATGGCTACACCTTC.

The chain recombines TRBV18 with TRBJ1-4, with 9 positions matching TRBD1. The CDR3 is 16 residues long. Germline CDR1 KGHSH, CDR2 LQKENI. Trimming removed 6 bases from V and 0 bases from J; junction bases left unmatched: 5. The CDR3 coding sequence is TGTGCCAGCTCCTGGACAGGGGTTACAACTAATGAAAAACTGTTTTTT. This codes for CASSWTGVTTNEKLFF.

The chain couples TRBV18 to TRBJ2-5; 11 nucleotides agree with TRBD2. Trimming removed 3 bases from V and 1 base from J; junction bases left unmatched: 4. The CDR3 has 16 residues. CDR1 and CDR2 from the germline V gene are KGHSH and LQKENI. The CDR3 region is CASSPPTSGGQETQYF. CDR3 sequence (DNA): TGTGCCAGCTCACCCCCCACTAGCGGGGGCCAAGAGACCCAGTACTTC.